The clone carrying this T cell receptor (beta chain) was detected a few times. The sample comes from a study of cytomegalovirus exposure and HLA in healthy donors. The data were produced by immunoSEQ multiplex PCR, yet TCRdb's version contains in-frame clones alone and is incomplete. The sample carries some 320,000 clones, 87% recorded once. Per the germline V gene, CDR1 is LGHNT and CDR2 is FRNRAP. V was clipped by 3 bases and J by 6 bases, with 8 bases between them. The CDR3 sequence is 13 residues long. The specimen sequenced was PBMCs. This chain uses TRBV12-5 with TRBJ2-2; weak D call: TRBD1 (6 bases). This clonotype was sampled from a woman aged 25 to 39 in good health and CMV-seropositive. In DNA, the CDR3 is TGTGCTAGTGGTTTAGGGGGAGCCGGGGAGCTGTTTTTT. Protein product: CASGLGGAGELFF.